This TCR beta chain was profiled in a study of early T cells in non-severe SARS-CoV-2 infection. Study information: Bulk RNA from unsorted whole blood was sequenced; chains were unpaired. Findings of the study overall: Anti-spike CD8 responses were favored in VDJdb matching, and private and CD4 specificities were missed.

Unique molecular identifiers were added to individual cDNA molecules. TCRdb used MiXCR to reprocess the 5' RACE reads, holding one entry per CDR3 protein. In the table there are about 17,000 distinct CDR3 sequences, 5% of which are singletons. This clonotype was picked up many times. Its matching antigen is unknown. The V end lost 2 bases, the J end lost 4 bases, and 5 bases lay between the germline ends. The CDR3 covers 12 residues. The germline V gene encodes CDR1 SGHAT and CDR2 FQDESV (reference sequence). The chain carries TRBV11-1 and TRBJ2-5; D not resolved. Sequenced: whole blood. This sequence originates from an adult who was a healthcare worker with PCR-confirmed SARS-CoV-2 infection or an uninfected control (not recorded which). The CDR3 DNA reads as TGTGCCAGCAGCTTATACGGAGAGACCCAGTACTTC. It is translated as CASSLYGETQYF.